Here is one T cell receptor (beta chain) with its context. Its antigen is still unknown. Preparation of the TCRbeta library was carried out with unique molecular identifiers. From the PCR reads, TCRdb called clonotypes with MiXCR, one entry per CDR3 protein. The sample lists about 90,000 distinct CDR3 sequences; roughly a sixth were seen once. This entry belongs to a study of T-cell reconstitution after alpha-beta-depleted transplantation in children. Notes on the study in general: Expanded clones from the graft, numbering several hundred, reportedly supplied alpha-beta T cells about two months after transplant.

Losses at the gene ends were 6 bases for V and 0 bases for J; bases not matched to a gene: 12. Germline-derived CDR1 and CDR2 are MGHDK and SYGVNS. The CDR3 runs 19 residues. This TCR was sampled from a male patient aged 2 to 9 who had a stem cell transplant for acute lymphoblastic leukemia, so the T cells may come from the graft donor. The sample here was PBMCs, mostly from graft donor cells, taken 180 days after TCRalphabeta/CD19-depleted stem cell transplant. The chain has TRBV25-1 and TRBJ2-3; 13 bases map to TRBD2. CDR3 in amino acids: CASSRLAGGLITSTDTQYF. CDR3 bases: TGTGCCAGCAGCCGACTAGCGGGGGGCCTGATCACTAGCACAGATACGCAGTATTTT. The whole variable domain, remainder taken from reference TRBV25-1 and TRBJ2-3, is EADIYQTPRYLVIGTGKKITLECSQTMGHDKMYWYQQDPGMELHLIHYSYGVNSTEKGDLSSESTVSRIRTEHFPLTLESARPSHTSQYLCASSRLAGGLITSTDTQYFGPGTRLTVL.